This TCR beta chain was obtained from a study of cytomegalovirus exposure and HLA in healthy donors. Study findings and constraints: Researchers reported in a later analysis that a missense DCLRE1C variant was tied to TCR beta V- and J-gene trimming. Previous analysis showed most TCR beta V segments were productive about 87% or about 30% of the time. It was reported in a later analysis that an Asian-associated ancestry cluster showed fewer N-insertions than the 666-donor mean.

Donors were ostensibly healthy at sampling, although undocumented immune exposures were probable. Germline V gene data show CDR1 as ENHRY and CDR2 as SYGVKD. This CDR3 is 14 amino acids long. Trimming took 3 bases from V and 7 from J; bases not matched to a gene: 3. As to this clone: Its antigen is unknown.

The PCR used 60 Vbeta and 13 Jbeta primers. The protocol was immunoSEQ multiplex PCR, while the TCRdb copy is restricted to in-frame clones and leaves out a portion. Of 200,000 to 250,000 clones in the sample, nearly 80% were seen once. The chain is built from TRBV10-3 and TRBJ2-1; 10 nucleotides match TRBD1. This TCR derives from a man between 18 and 35 years old in good health and CMV-seronegative. What was sequenced was PBMCs. The CDR3 DNA is TGTGCCATCAGTGACCGGGACAGGGGAAATGAGCAGTTCTTC. Residues: CAISDRDRGNEQFF.